This T cell receptor beta chain emerged from a study of blood T cell repertoires in COVID-19 (dated by TCRdb to the early 2020s). Broadly, across the study: Samples covering the acute and convalescent phases of COVID-19 were provided by collaborators in the United States, Italy and Spain. Subjects who had been exposed to COVID-19, were actively infected with it, or had recovered from it provided the deeply sampled blood TCRbeta repertoires that made up the dataset. The material from the prospective study consisted of cDNA or gDNA derived from T cells, B-cell-depleted T cells, or PBMCs. The repertoires were made available in a free public database intended to serve as a resource for research on the immune response to SARS-CoV-2. Samples were obtained from the ongoing ImmuneRACE study (first 160 participants) and from some 1,300 subjects provided by 6 global collaborators. Sample metadata almost always included a de-identified subject ID, COVID-19 status, age in years and sex. HLA class I and class II types, where available, came from metadata supplied by the sample provider rather than from assay-based typing.

As regards this clone: Its antigen has not been determined. Per-base qualities were not stored, and no clone one base away is much larger.

The immunoSEQ Assay, a bias-controlled multiplex PCR, was used to amplify TCRbeta CDR3 regions from genomic DNA. The authors' analysis ran thus. Nucleated cell counts per sample were estimated from amplification of reference gene primers within the assay. To quantify the absolute abundance of each unique TCRbeta CDR3 rearrangement, sequence reads were collapsed and filtered. Productive Simpson clonality was computed per sample as the square root of Simpson's diversity index over productive rearrangements. What TCRdb holds here is the immuneACCESS table cut down to in-frame rearrangements. Part of the clones is not present; checked against another copy, under half of the missing clones reflect an unresolved V gene, and the others are unexplained. The DNA was the basis for D and trimming; V, J and clone size are from that table. The sample profile shows 85,000 to 100,000 clones; approximately 80% of them were found once. Around 4.8% of the sample is held by the ten biggest clonotypes.

Broader findings and caveats from the paper: Clinical and demographic metadata were provided uncurated, with the amount varying by source and participant.

According to the germline V gene (reference sequence), CDR1 reads SGHNT and CDR2 reads YYREEE. Including the terminal cysteine and phenylalanine, the CDR3 comprises 14 residues. The sequence is cut down to CDR3 DNA, 42 bases in frame from base 1. V lost 0 bases and J lost 4 bases; the stretch between them is 10 bases long. In Seattle, one collaborating source enrolled patients while the infection was active and tracked those patients longitudinally over the course of disease. The collaborating institutions used their own protocols to collect whole blood in K2EDTA tubes. For TCRbeta analysis, collaborators shipped samples in one of three forms: frozen whole blood, isolated PBMCs, or DNA extracted from either of those sample types.

This receptor was identified in a man at least 80 years old with COVID-19, enrolled during active disease. The chain couples TRBV5-4 to TRBJ1-2; the D gene identity is not certain. Source material: peripheral blood. CDR3 reads: CASSLGGQLYGYTF. The nucleotides are TGTGCCAGCAGCTTGGGTGGGCAGCTCTATGGCTACACCTTC.